This TCR beta chain was sequenced during a study of blood T cells in healthy people across ages. General study results and limits: Per million T cells, the diversity of TCR beta decreased roughly linearly as age advanced.

With regard to this clonotype: What it binds is not known.

Trimming left V 3 bases short and J 0 bases short, with 17 bases between. The CDR3 is 17 amino acids. CDR1 is LGHNA and CDR2 is YNFKEQ in the germline V gene. Together with a sample-barcoded 5' primer, a J-beta primer mix was included in a second PCR lasting roughly 6 to 12 cycles. TCRdb re-called the 5' RACE reads with MiXCR, one entry per CDR3 protein. The sample has under 2,000,000 distinct CDR3 sequences, less than 50% seen once. Sequenced material: blood. The sequence came from a woman between 40 and 55 years old in good health. This rearrangement joins TRBV4-2 to TRBJ1-1; D is uncertain. CDR3: CASSHPLRELMNTEAFF. As DNA, the CDR3 is TGTGCCAGCAGCCATCCCCTTCGCGAGTTAATGAACACTGAAGCTTTCTTT.